These 24 T cell receptor beta chains share one sample of origin, sequenced in a study of cytomegalovirus exposure and HLA in healthy donors. The primer mix had 60 Vbeta and 13 Jbeta primers. The data were produced by immunoSEQ multiplex PCR, yet TCRdb's version contains in-frame clones alone and is incomplete. There are about 170,000 clones in the sample; approximately 79% occur only once, and approximately 2.1% lies in the top ten. Source material: PBMCs. All receptors derive from a male donor in good health and CMV-seronegative.

This CDR3 is CASGFGQGARGYTF. The CDR3 DNA reads as TGTGCTAGTGGTTTCGGCCAGGGGGCGCGTGGCTACACCTTC. V is TRBV12-5 and J is TRBJ1-2, with 8 bases aligning to TRBD1. V shed 3 bases, J shed 7 bases, and the junction held 7 bases outside the gene matches. This CDR3 is built from 14 residues. CDR1 LGHNT and CDR2 FRNRAP come from the germline V gene.

The chain couples TRBV5-1 to TRBJ2-3, with 12 positions matching TRBD2. This CDR3 spans 19 amino acids. The germline V gene encodes CDR1 SGHRS and CDR2 YFSETQ. V trimming: 1 base; J trimming: 5 bases; junction bases outside the gene matches: 14. CDR3 residues: CASSLRPSGGASWVDTQYF. The CDR3 DNA is TGCGCCAGCAGCTTGCGTCCTAGCGGGGGGGCCAGCTGGGTAGATACGCAGTATTTT.

This chain joins TRBV10-1 and TRBJ2-2, with TRBD1 identical over 12 bases. The CDR3 sequence is 16 residues long. Germline V CDR1 and CDR2: WNHNN, SYGVQD (reference sequence). The V gene end was trimmed by 6 bases and the J gene end by 2 bases; junction bases not matched to a gene: 4. CDR3 in DNA: TGCGCCAGCAGCTGGGACAGGGGGCCAAACACCGGGGAGCTGTTTTTT. Protein product: CASSWDRGPNTGELFF.

The chain has TRBV4-3 and TRBJ1-6; D is unresolved. V was shortened by 4 bases and J by 5 bases, with 21 bases between the two germline ends. This CDR3 region has 18 residues. Germline-derived CDR1 and CDR2 are LGHNA and YSLEER. The CDR3 DNA reads as TGCGCCAGCAGCCGAAGTGGGCAGCGGGATTTTCATAATTCACCCCTCCACTTT. This translates into CASSRSGQRDFHNSPLHF.

CDR3 amino acids: CASSLYADTQYF. In nucleotides, the CDR3 is TGTGCCAGCAGCTTGTATGCAGATACGCAGTATTTT. The gene calls are TRBV11-2 and TRBJ2-3; D unresolved. Germline CDR1 SGHAT, CDR2 FQNNGV. With 3 bases removed from V and 4 bases from J, the gap between germline ends came to 5 bases. The CDR3 has 12 residues.

V usage is TRBV12-1 and J usage is TRBJ2-7; TRBD2, the D gene given by the table, was not confirmed from the DNA. TRBV12-1 is classified as a pseudogene. CDR3 length: 16 amino acids. In DNA form, the CDR3 reads TGTGCCAGCAGCTCACCGGGACTAGCGGGGGGTCACGAGCAGTACTTC. This encodes CASSSPGLAGGHEQYF.

The chain is built from TRBV19 and TRBJ2-2; D gene ambiguous. CDR1 is LNHDA, CDR2 SQIVND, per germline (reference sequence). Trimming removed 0 bases at V and 2 bases at J, with 7 bases between. The CDR3 covers 15 residues. Here the CDR3 reads CASSIEALNTGELFF. In DNA form, the CDR3 reads TGTGCCAGTAGTATAGAGGCACTAAACACCGGGGAGCTGTTTTTT.

The V and J genes are TRBV5-1 and TRBJ2-1; maybe TRBD1 (5 bases). Germline V gene lookup returns CDR1 SGHRS and CDR2 YFSETQ. V was shortened by 4 bases and J by 13 bases, with 12 bases between the two germline ends. The CDR3 consists of 11 residues. The CDR3 bases are TGCGCCAGCAGCGCCGACAGAAGACAGTTCTTC. Its translation: CASSADRRQFF.

The chain carries TRBV5-6 and TRBJ1-5, with a tentative D call TRBD1 (5 bases). Germline CDR1 reads SGHDT; CDR2 reads YYEEEE. Trimming took 4 bases from V and 4 from J, leaving 15 bases between them. The CDR3 sequence is 15 residues long. CDR3 sequence reads: CASSRGWGGNQPQHF. CDR3 nucleotide sequence: TGTGCCAGCAGCAGAGGGTGGGGGGGTAATCAGCCCCAGCATTTT.

The chain recombines TRBV6-1 with TRBJ1-5, with 7 nucleotides matching TRBD1. The germline V gene encodes CDR1 MNHNS and CDR2 SASEGT. The trim removed 7 bases at V and 6 bases at J, leaving 6 bases unmatched. The CDR3 runs to 13 residues. The chain's CDR3 is CASTLQGIQPQHF. The CDR3 region has the DNA TGTGCCAGCACCTTACAGGGGATTCAGCCCCAGCATTTT.

This chain joins TRBV7-9 and TRBJ1-2, with TRBD1 matching 7 bases. Per germline, CDR1 SEHNR and CDR2 FQNEAQ (reference sequence). The CDR3 covers 14 residues. V was pared by 4 bases and J by 7 bases, with 9 bases of the junction left unmatched. The chain's CDR3 is CASSSRDSRFGYTF. In DNA, the CDR3 is TGTGCCAGCAGCTCCCGGGACAGTCGGTTTGGCTACACCTTC. The whole variable domain, filled in from reference TRBV7-9 and TRBJ1-2, reads DTGVSQNPRHKITKRGQNVTFRCDPISEHNRLYWYRQTLGQGPEFLTYFQNEAQLEKSRLLSDRFSAERPKGSFSTLEIQRTEQGDSAMYLCASSSRDSRFGYTFGSGTRLTVV.

The rearrangement uses TRBV4-3 and TRBJ1-1, with unresolved D. The V gene's germline CDR1 is LGHNA and CDR2 YSLEER. The CDR3 is 14 residues long. V lost 7 bases to trimming and J lost 0 bases, with 12 bases between them. The CDR3 DNA reads as TGCGCCAGCACTCAAGGGAGGTTGAACACTGAAGCTTTCTTT. It codes for CASTQGRLNTEAFF.

The genes are TRBV5-4 and TRBJ2-1, with 9 positions matching TRBD2. The CDR3 runs to 17 residues. After removal of 0 bases from V and 7 bases from J, the junction contained 11 bases not matched to a gene. Germline V CDR1 and CDR2: SGHNT, YYREEE (reference sequence). As DNA, the CDR3 is TGTGCCAGCAGCTTGGGTGGCGGGGGGGCCGCGTGGAATGAGCAGTTCTTC. It encodes CASSLGGGGAAWNEQFF.

CDR3 coding DNA: TGTGCCAGCACCACAAGGGGACTAGGCACAGATACGCAGTATTTT. This encodes CASTTRGLGTDTQYF. This sequence joins TRBV9 and TRBJ2-3; 8 positions match TRBD2. The trim removed 6 bases at V and 1 base at J, leaving 7 bases unmatched. This CDR3 contains 15 residues. The V gene's germline CDR1 is SGDLS and CDR2 YYNGEE.

CDR3 region: CASSRARGAEDYGYTF. The CDR3 region has the DNA TGTGCCAGCAGCCGAGCCCGGGGGGCTGAGGACTATGGCTACACCTTC. The gene calls are TRBV4-2 and TRBJ1-2; a weak D match, TRBD1 (6 bases). This CDR3 is 16 amino acids long. Germline V lookup: CDR1 LGHNA, CDR2 YNFKEQ. The ends were cut back, 4 bases at V and 3 bases at J, with 18 bases in the middle.

This chain joins TRBV6-6 and TRBJ2-5; the match to TRBD2 covers 9 bases. This CDR3 is built from 12 residues. Unmatched junction bases numbered 7, after V lost 10 bases and J lost 7 bases. The germline V gene encodes CDR1 MNHNY and CDR2 SVGAGI (reference sequence). DNA for the CDR3: TGTGCCACCCTTAGCGGGGGAAGGACCCAGTACTTC. Translating gives CATLSGGRTQYF.

This chain connects TRBV4-1 to TRBJ2-5; 8 bases match TRBD2. With 0 bases clipped from V and 2 bases from J, the junction kept 8 bases outside the gene matches. Looked up from germline, CDR1 is MGHRA and CDR2 is YSYEKL. This CDR3 has 17 residues. Written as DNA, the CDR3 is TGCGCCAGCAGCCAAGATCTAGGCGGGGGGTCTCAAGAGACCCAGTACTTC. It encodes CASSQDLGGGSQETQYF.

This chain uses TRBV5-1 with TRBJ2-3, with D possibly TRBD2 on 5 matching bases. Germline CDR1 and CDR2: SGHRS and YFSETQ. The germline V and J ends were trimmed by 4 bases and 2 bases, with 14 bases remaining between them. CDR3 length: 15 residues. The CDR3 reads CASSPDSDHTDTQYF. The CDR3 DNA is TGCGCCAGCAGCCCAGATAGCGACCACACAGATACGCAGTATTTT.

The chain has TRBV6-5 and TRBJ1-1, with D unresolved. CDR3 length equals 14 residues. CDR1 and CDR2 (germline): MNHEY, SVGAGI. The V end lost 5 bases, the J end lost 1 base, and 11 bases lay between the germline ends. The CDR3 loop reads CASSEIHGNTEAFF. For the CDR3, the DNA is TGTGCCAGCAGTGAGATCCATGGGAACACTGAAGCTTTCTTT.

J is TRBJ2-7 and V is TRBV7-8; tentatively, D is TRBD2 (6 bases). The V gene's germline CDR1 is SGHVS and CDR2 FQNEAQ. Trimming took 6 bases from V and 0 from J, leaving 18 bases between them. The CDR3 has 16 amino acids. The CDR3 DNA reads TGTGCCAGCAGATCTGGCGGGGCAGTGAGCTCCTACGAGCAGTACTTC. Amino acids: CASRSGGAVSSYEQYF.

V gene TRBV5-6 combines with J gene TRBJ2-1; 8 positions match TRBD2. The CDR3 has 14 residues. Germline-derived CDR1 and CDR2 are SGHDT and YYEEEE. V gave up 7 bases and J gave up 4 bases; unmatched junction bases: 7. CDR3 in amino acids: CASSPGGGYNEQFF. DNA of the CDR3: TGTGCCAGCTCCCCGGGGGGGGGTTACAATGAGCAGTTCTTC. Complete variable domain (other parts from reference TRBV5-6 and TRBJ2-1): DAGVTQSPTHLIKTRGQQVTLRCSPKSGHDTVSWYQQALGQGPQFIFQYYEEEERQRGNFPDRFSGHQFPNYSSELNVNALLLGDSALYLCASSPGGGYNEQFFGPGTRLTVL.

This chain links TRBV5-6 with TRBJ1-6; TRBD1 agrees at 7 bases. Germline V gives CDR1 SGHDT, CDR2 YYEEEE. The V and J ends lost 0 bases and 4 bases, in that order; junction bases with no gene match: 4. CDR3 length: 16 residues. The CDR3 protein is CASSLDRGDYNSPLHF. The CDR3 DNA follows: TGTGCCAGCAGCTTGGACAGGGGCGATTATAATTCACCCCTCCACTTT.

The chain joins TRBV7-6 to TRBJ2-3; the D is unclear. CDR1 and CDR2 (germline): SGHVS, FNYEAQ. Deletions cut 5 bases from V and 0 bases from J, with 15 bases between. The CDR3 is 16 residues long. CDR3 in DNA: TGTGCCAGCAGCCTCATGGGCGTCCTTAGCACAGATACGCAGTATTTT. Translating gives CASSLMGVLSTDTQYF.

This rearrangement joins TRBV10-3 to TRBJ1-6; 10 nucleotides line up with TRBD1. Germline-derived CDR1 and CDR2 are ENHRY and SYGVKD. CDR3 length equals 19 residues. V lost 0 bases and J lost 11; bases outside the gene matches: 16. CDR3 DNA: TGTGCCATCAGTGAGTCGGGCTTGCGGGACAGGGGCGCGATTCCACCCCTCCACTTT. Amino acid sequence: CAISESGLRDRGAIPPLHF.